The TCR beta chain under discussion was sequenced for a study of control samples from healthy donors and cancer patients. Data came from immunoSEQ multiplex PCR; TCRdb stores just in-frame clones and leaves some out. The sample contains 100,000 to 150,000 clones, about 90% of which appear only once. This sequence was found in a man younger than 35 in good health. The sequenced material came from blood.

CDR3 amino acids: CASSPLGLAGGYEQYF. Here the CDR3 DNA reads TGTGCCAGCTCACCACTGGGACTAGCGGGAGGGTACGAGCAGTACTTC. The chain has TRBV18 and TRBJ2-7, with 16 nucleotides matching TRBD2. This CDR3 is built from 16 residues. The V gene end was trimmed by 1 base and the J gene end by 4 bases; junction bases not matched to a gene: 1. Germline V gene lookup returns CDR1 KGHSH and CDR2 LQKENI.